This T cell receptor (beta chain) was recorded in a study of blood T cell repertoires in COVID-19. For the study at large: Samples representing acute and convalescent COVID-19 were sourced from the United States, Italy and Spain. The analysed material was cDNA or gDNA that came from T cells, B-cell-depleted T cells, or PBMCs.

CDR3 length equals 17 residues. Deletions cut 3 bases from V and 0 bases from J, with 18 bases between. CDR1 and CDR2 (germline): SGHDT, YYEEEE. Study processing details: From reference gene primer amplification, estimates of nucleated cell counts were derived. Data came from immunoSEQ multiplex PCR; TCRdb stores just in-frame clones and leaves some out. V and J calls and clone size are as listed in that table; D and trimming were resolved from the DNA. Seen here are about 150,000 clones, roughly 84% observed once, and the top ten hold roughly a tenth. This clone was seen only a few times. Sequenced input: peripheral blood. The receptor was derived from a woman aged 80 or over with active or convalescent COVID-19. This chain uses TRBV5-6 with TRBJ1-1; perhaps TRBD1 as D (5 bases). This CDR3 is CASSSRTRGGMNTEAFF. CDR3 DNA: TGTGCCAGCAGCTCCCGAACTAGGGGAGGGATGAACACTGAAGCTTTCTTT.